Presented here are 27 T cell receptor beta chains from one specimen sequenced in a study of blood T cell repertoires in COVID-19 (dated by TCRdb to 2020 to 2021). Library prep was done by the immunoSEQ multiplex PCR assay. The immuneACCESS repertoire file appears here via TCRdb, limited to in-frame rearrangements. These files lack a portion of the clones; in checked studies, under half of the deficit traces to unresolved V genes, and the cause of the others is not known. Present in this sample are 300,000 or so clones, about 90% of which were seen just once. The ten most abundant clones make up under 3% of the sample. The sequencing sample was made of PBMCs or T cells enriched from blood (not recorded which). Source of these receptors: a woman aged 45-65 years who had been exposed to COVID-19.

This sequence joins TRBV6-1 and TRBJ2-1; possible D gene TRBD2, 7 bases. Looked up from germline, CDR1 is MNHNS and CDR2 is SASEGT. V was trimmed by 3 bases and J by 7 bases, leaving 19 bases between them. The CDR3 extends over 16 amino acids. CDR3 nucleotides: TGTGCCAGCAGTGAGGTAGGAGGGGGGGGCCGGAATGAGCAGTTCTTC. Translation: CASSEVGGGGRNEQFF.

A single count supports this clone. The chain has TRBV5-1 and TRBJ1-2, with D perhaps TRBD1 (5 bases). CDR3 size: 15 residues. Germline-derived CDR1 and CDR2 are SGHRS and YFSETQ. Trimming took 1 base from V and 0 from J, leaving 10 bases between them. CDR3 sequence reads: CASSLLTEANYGYTF. In DNA form, the CDR3 reads TGCGCCAGCAGCTTGTTGACAGAAGCTAACTATGGCTACACCTTC.

This clone was counted between two and nine times. The chain is built from TRBV11-3 and TRBJ2-7; D is unclear. The CDR3 sequence is 16 residues long. The ends were cut back, 3 bases at V and 4 bases at J, with 19 bases in the middle. Germline V lookup: CDR1 SGHNT, CDR2 YENEEA. The CDR3: CASSLKQESTDYEQYF. The CDR3 nucleotides read TGTGCCAGCAGCTTGAAGCAAGAGTCGACTGATTACGAGCAGTACTTC.

The rearrangement links TRBV29-1 to TRBJ2-1, with D possibly being TRBD1 (6 bases). Germline V gene sequence: CDR1 SQVTM, CDR2 ANQGSEA. Trimming shortened V by 5 bases and J by 3 bases, and 8 bases separated the two germline ends. The CDR3 consists of 12 residues. CDR3 sequence reads: CSVRQDYNEQFF. The CDR3 nucleotides are TGCAGCGTTCGACAGGACTACAATGAGCAGTTCTTC.

The rearrangement joins TRBV20-1 to TRBJ2-5, with unresolved D. V lost 0 bases, J lost 6 bases, and 5 bases lay in between. Germline V gene sequence: CDR1 DFQATT, CDR2 SNEGSKA (reference sequence). This CDR3 spans 11 amino acids. This chain's CDR3 is CSARDVKTQYF. CDR3 sequence (DNA): TGCAGTGCTAGAGATGTAAAGACCCAGTACTTC.

This chain joins TRBV29-1 and TRBJ1-1; a possible D gene is TRBD1 (5 bases). The CDR3 length is 12 residues. V lost 3 bases, J lost 4 bases, and 9 bases lay in between. Germline V gene sequence: CDR1 SQVTM, CDR2 ANQGSEA. Written as DNA, the CDR3 is TGCAGCGTTGATCAGGGTAGCACTGAAGCTTTCTTT. It encodes CSVDQGSTEAFF.

The gene calls are TRBV7-8 and TRBJ1-2; 7 bases are shared with TRBD1. The CDR3 loop spans 14 amino acids. Trimming took 5 bases from V and 2 from J; bases not matched to a gene: 5. Germline assignment: CDR1 SGHVS and CDR2 FQNEAQ. The CDR3 here is CASSQGTENYGYTF. In DNA form, the CDR3 reads TGTGCCAGCAGCCAGGGGACAGAGAACTATGGCTACACCTTC.

The chain joins TRBV2 to TRBJ2-2; a possible D gene is TRBD1 (6 bases). Germline CDR1 and CDR2: SNHLY and FYNNEI. V was cut by 5 bases and J by 5 bases, with 15 bases left in between. This CDR3 contains 15 residues. This CDR3 reads CASSMDSMKTGELFF. Here the CDR3 DNA reads TGTGCCAGCAGTATGGACAGCATGAAAACCGGGGAGCTGTTTTTT.

The chain is built from TRBV18 and TRBJ2-7, with TRBD2 as a possible D gene (5 bases). The V and J ends lost 3 bases and 4 bases respectively, with 10 bases between them. The germline V gene has CDR1 KGHSH and CDR2 LQKENI. The CDR3 length is 13 residues. The CDR3 nucleotides read TGTGCCAGCTCACCTAACGGGATATACGAGCAGTACTTC. It translates to CASSPNGIYEQYF.

This chain uses TRBV28 with TRBJ2-3, with 10 nucleotides matching TRBD1. The CDR3 extends over 14 amino acids. Germline-derived CDR1 and CDR2 are MDHEN and SYDVKM. After removal of 6 bases from V and 4 bases from J, the junction contained 4 bases not matched to a gene. The CDR3 coding sequence is TGTGCCAGCAGGGCGGGACAGGGGCCAGATACGCAGTATTTT. Translated, it gives CASRAGQGPDTQYF.

The chain has TRBV7-6 and TRBJ2-5; a possible D gene is TRBD2 (6 bases). The germline gives CDR1 SGHVS, CDR2 FNYEAQ. V gave up 5 bases and J gave up 5 bases, with 15 bases separating them. There are 14 residues in the CDR3. The CDR3 spells CASSRRGFMETQYF. Here the CDR3 DNA reads TGTGCCAGCAGCCGTCGGGGGTTCATGGAGACCCAGTACTTC.

The rearrangement links TRBV5-6 to TRBJ2-7; D is unresolved. The germline V gene has CDR1 SGHDT and CDR2 YYEEEE. The CDR3 covers 13 residues. The V end lost 2 bases, the J end lost 6 bases, and 12 bases lay between the germline ends. The DNA for the CDR3 is TGTGCCAGCAGCTTTTCCAGAACCTCCGAGCAGTACTTC. Encoded protein: CASSFSRTSEQYF.

This sequence joins TRBV19 and TRBJ1-5; 7 bases match TRBD1. The germline CDR1 and CDR2 sequences are LNHDA and SQIVND (reference sequence). Trimming took 8 bases from V and 2 from J; bases not matched to a gene: 12. There are 16 residues in the CDR3. Written as DNA, the CDR3 is TGTGCCAGTTCTATCACAGGGGAAAGGGGCAATCAGCCCCAGCATTTT. It encodes CASSITGERGNQPQHF.

This chain's CDR3 is CASSILSSGANVLTF. In nucleotides, the CDR3 is TGTGCCAGTAGTATTTTATCCTCTGGGGCCAACGTCCTGACTTTC. V gene TRBV19 combines with J gene TRBJ2-6; D remains unclear. In germline, CDR1 is LNHDA, CDR2 SQIVND (reference sequence). V was cut by 3 bases and J by 0 bases, with 6 bases left in between. The CDR3 is made up of 15 amino acids.

The V call is TRBV7-2, the J call TRBJ2-7; 7 bases map to TRBD1. J was trimmed by 0 bases and V by 4 bases; bases with no gene match: 9. Germline V gene sequence: CDR1 SGHTA, CDR2 FQGNSA. This CDR3 contains 16 residues. The CDR3 is CASSYYTGVSSYEQYF. In DNA form, the CDR3 reads TGTGCCAGCAGCTACTACACAGGGGTAAGCTCCTACGAGCAGTACTTC.

This chain connects TRBV18 to TRBJ2-6, with D hard to call. CDR3 length: 18 residues. Germline CDR1 and CDR2: KGHSH and LQKENI. V was shortened by 1 base and J by 2 bases, with 15 bases between the two germline ends. This CDR3 is CASSPRDPSAAGANVLTF. The CDR3 DNA reads as TGTGCCAGCTCACCACGAGATCCTAGTGCTGCTGGGGCCAACGTCCTGACTTTC.

This chain links TRBV18 with TRBJ1-1; TRBD1 matches at 7 bases. From germline, CDR1 is KGHSH and CDR2 LQKENI. There are 14 residues in the CDR3. Trimming removed 5 bases from V and 4 bases from J; junction bases left unmatched: 7. The CDR3 reads CASSTDSGGTEAFF. In DNA form, the CDR3 reads TGTGCCAGCTCAACAGATTCAGGGGGCACTGAAGCTTTCTTT.

The chain combines TRBV4-1 with TRBJ1-1, with 7 bases matching TRBD1. This CDR3 comprises 15 residues. Germline values: CDR1 MGHRA, CDR2 YSYEKL. Trimming cost V 3 bases and J 5 bases; bases outside gene matches: 9. The CDR3 is CASSQPTTGKTEAFF. The CDR3 bases are TGCGCCAGCAGCCAGCCAACGACAGGGAAAACTGAAGCTTTCTTT.

The chain links TRBV6-5 to TRBJ1-5; D is undetermined. Trimming pared 7 bases from V and 0 bases from J, leaving 10 bases between. The CDR3 is 14 amino acids. The germline V gene encodes CDR1 MNHEY and CDR2 SVGAGI. CDR3 bases: TGTGCCAGCAAGTGGGCGACTAGCAATCAGCCCCAGCATTTT. Protein: CASKWATSNQPQHF.

The V and J genes are TRBV2 and TRBJ1-1; maybe TRBD1 (5 bases). Germline CDR1 SNHLY, CDR2 FYNNEI. CDR3 size: 14 residues. V gave up 7 bases and J gave up 0 bases, with 12 bases separating them. The DNA for the CDR3 is TGTGCCAGCAAAGGGCAGGGCTTGAACACTGAAGCTTTCTTT. It encodes CASKGQGLNTEAFF.

The genes are TRBV28 and TRBJ1-6; D not resolved. Trimming stripped 2 bases from V and 10 bases from J, with 12 bases between. This CDR3 contains 14 residues. The germline gives CDR1 MDHEN, CDR2 SYDVKM. In DNA, the CDR3 is TGTGCCAGCAGTTTAATGGAAGCAGGATCACCCCTCCACTTT. It specifies CASSLMEAGSPLHF.

This chain links TRBV28 with TRBJ1-3; D not resolved. Germline CDR1 and CDR2: MDHEN and SYDVKM. The CDR3 has 16 amino acids. Trimming cost V 5 bases and J 0 bases, with 14 bases left between them. The CDR3 here is CASSPTDGNSGNTIYF. DNA of the CDR3: TGTGCCAGCAGTCCAACCGACGGGAACTCTGGAAACACCATATATTTT.

Turning to this clone: Other DNA sequences in this sample translate to the same CDR3. The V call is TRBV19, the J call TRBJ2-7; 11 positions match TRBD1. The CDR3 sequence is 14 residues long. Germline V CDR1 and CDR2: LNHDA, SQIVND (reference sequence). Trimming at V came to 7 bases and at J to 2 bases, leaving 4 bases not matched to a gene. The CDR3 loop is CASTPGQGAYEQYF. The CDR3 DNA reads as TGTGCCAGTACCCCGGGACAGGGGGCCTACGAGCAGTACTTC.

The chain has TRBV2 and TRBJ2-1; 12 bases fit TRBD2. CDR3 length: 15 amino acids. Trimming took 4 bases from V and 4 from J; bases not matched to a gene: 2. Germline V CDR1 and CDR2: SNHLY, FYNNEI. The CDR3, as DNA: TGTGCCAGCAGTGTAACTAGCGGGGGGTACAATGAGCAGTTCTTC. This encodes CASSVTSGGYNEQFF.

V gene TRBV6-5 combines with J gene TRBJ1-2; TRBD1 agrees at 7 bases. J was trimmed by 4 bases and V by 8 bases; bases with no gene match: 7. Germline loops: CDR1 MNHEY, CDR2 SVGAGI. This CDR3 comprises 13 residues. Written as DNA, the CDR3 is TGTGCCAGCCATCCGGGACAGCGCTATGGCTACACCTTC. Translated, it gives CASHPGQRYGYTF.

The rearrangement joins TRBV5-4 to TRBJ2-7; 7 nucleotides line up with TRBD1. Germline V CDR1 and CDR2: SGHNT, YYREEE (reference sequence). This CDR3 has 15 residues. The J segment lost 3 bases and the V segment lost 0 bases, leaving 6 bases of the junction unmatched. In DNA form, the CDR3 reads TGTGCCAGCAGCTTGGGGACAGGTTATAGCTACGAGCAGTACTTC. Translated: CASSLGTGYSYEQYF.

The chain recombines TRBV28 with TRBJ2-1; TRBD1 agrees at 11 bases. The CDR3 has 16 residues. The germline V gene has CDR1 MDHEN and CDR2 SYDVKM. After removal of 2 bases from V and 2 bases from J, the junction contained 2 bases not matched to a gene. This CDR3 is CASSLPGQGAYNEQFF. DNA for the CDR3: TGTGCCAGCAGTTTACCGGGACAGGGGGCCTACAATGAGCAGTTCTTC. Looking up the rest from reference TRBV28 and TRBJ2-1 gives the full variable domain: DVKVTQSSRYLVKRTGEKVFLECVQDMDHENMFWYRQDPGLGLRLIYFSYDVKMKEKGDIPEGYSVSREKKERFSLILESASTNQTSMYLCASSLPGQGAYNEQFFGPGTRLTVL.